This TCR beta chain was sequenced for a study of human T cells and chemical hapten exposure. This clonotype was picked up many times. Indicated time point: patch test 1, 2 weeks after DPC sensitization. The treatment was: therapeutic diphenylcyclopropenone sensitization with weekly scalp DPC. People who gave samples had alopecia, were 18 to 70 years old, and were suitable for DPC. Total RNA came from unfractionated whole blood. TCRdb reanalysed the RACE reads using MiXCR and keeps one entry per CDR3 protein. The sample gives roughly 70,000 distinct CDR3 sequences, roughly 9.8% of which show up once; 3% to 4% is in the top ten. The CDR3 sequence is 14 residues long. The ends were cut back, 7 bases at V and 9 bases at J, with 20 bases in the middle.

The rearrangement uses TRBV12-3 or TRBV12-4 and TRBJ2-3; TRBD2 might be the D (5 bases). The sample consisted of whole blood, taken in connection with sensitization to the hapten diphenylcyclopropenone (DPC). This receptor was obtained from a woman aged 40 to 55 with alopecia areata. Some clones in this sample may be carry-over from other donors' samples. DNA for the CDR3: TGTGCCAGCATCCGGACTGCCTCCGGGCCCACGCAGTATTTT. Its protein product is CASIRTASGPTQYF.